This entry describes one TCR beta chain. The clone's antigen remains unknown. No quality values exist for individual bases; no much larger clone is one base distant. This sample was included in a study of response to subunit inactivated influenza vaccine (dated by TCRdb to between 2018 and 2020). Regarding the complete study: Deep quantitative profiling of the T cell receptor repertoire was used in the study to follow responses to a trivalent subunit inactivated influenza vaccine. The research as a whole found: It was suggested by the authors that each seasonal influenza vaccination may recruit only a limited number of new T cells.

The CDR3 measures 13 amino acids from cysteine to phenylalanine. Here the CDR3 DNA is all that survives: 39 bases in frame from base 1. CDR1 SGHRS and CDR2 YFSETQ are derived from the germline V gene. At the junction V is shortened by 6 bases and J by 0 bases, with 9 bases in between. To prepare the library, RT-PCR was applied. Sequencer: Illumina HiSeq 2500. TCRdb passed the public sequencing reads through fastp at Q25 and MiXCR, retaining productive beta sequences. Each CDR3 protein appears once, grouped with its most common genes and DNA. The sample table holds hundreds of thousands of distinct CDR3 sequences, of which roughly 27% were seen once. The ten largest clones represent 1.5% to 2% of the sample.

The sequences come from CD4+ T cells sorted from PBMCs, collected 5 days after vaccination. The sequence came from a man aged 45-60 years who received an inactivated influenza vaccine. Donor details come from another sample of the same person, matched by shared clones. The receptor chain draws on TRBV5-1 and TRBJ2-5, and TRBD1 may be the D gene, going by 6 matching bases. This receptor has the CDR3 CASTQGNQETQYF. The DNA reads TGCGCCAGCACTCAGGGGAACCAAGAGACCCAGTACTTC.